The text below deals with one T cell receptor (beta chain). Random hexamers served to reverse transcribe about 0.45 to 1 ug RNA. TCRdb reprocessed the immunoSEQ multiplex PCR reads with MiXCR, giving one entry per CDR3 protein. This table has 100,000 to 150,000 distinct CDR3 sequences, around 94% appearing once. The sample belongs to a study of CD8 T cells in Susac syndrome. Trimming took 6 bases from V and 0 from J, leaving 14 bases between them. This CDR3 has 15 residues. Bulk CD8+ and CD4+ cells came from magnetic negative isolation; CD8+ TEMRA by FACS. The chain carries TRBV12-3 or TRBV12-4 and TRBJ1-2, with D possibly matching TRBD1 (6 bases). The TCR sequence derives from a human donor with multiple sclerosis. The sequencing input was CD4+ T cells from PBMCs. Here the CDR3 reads CASSSRGSANYGYTF. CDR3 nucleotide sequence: TGTGCCAGCAGCTCTAGGGGGTCAGCTAACTATGGCTACACCTTC.